This T cell receptor beta chain was identified during a study of response to subunit inactivated influenza vaccine. Study findings and constraints: Researchers suggested that each seasonal influenza vaccination recruits few new T cells.

Via MiXCR, TCRdb re-called the RT-PCR reads, giving one row per CDR3 protein. The data contain fewer than 550,000 distinct CDR3 sequences, 25% of them singletons. This clonotype is a singleton in its sample. Its target is not known. Germline V CDR1 and CDR2: KGHSH, LQKENI. V was cut by 2 bases and J by 10 bases, with 39 bases left in between. CDR3 length: 22 residues. The origin of this receptor is a man aged 45-60 years who received an inactivated influenza vaccine. The rearrangement uses TRBV18 and TRBJ2-1; the D gene could be TRBD1 or TRBD2 (7 bases each). This material consisted of CD4+ T cells sorted from PBMCs, taken roughly 5 days after vaccination. For the CDR3, the DNA is TGTGCCAGCTCACCAGGAGGGCAGGTCTCTTTAGGGGGCGGGAGACTACATCGCGAGCAGTTCTTC. It specifies CASSPGGQVSLGGGRLHREQFF.